The sequence of this T cell receptor (beta chain) was determined in a study of response to subunit inactivated influenza vaccine. Study-wide findings and caveats: New T cells are recruited in small numbers by each seasonal influenza vaccination, according to the authors' suggestion.

Germline V gene lookup returns CDR1 SNHLY and CDR2 FYNNEI. Trimming removed 3 bases from V and 5 bases from J, with 17 bases in between. The CDR3 has 16 amino acids. One entry per CDR3 protein results from TCRdb running MiXCR on the RT-PCR reads. The repertoire holds 590,000 or so distinct CDR3 sequences, with 14% as singletons. Comment on this clonotype: What it recognizes is unknown.

The rearrangement links TRBV2 to TRBJ2-1; TRBD2 might be the D (5 bases). This sequence originates from a man aged 50-60 years who received an inactivated influenza vaccine. The specimen comprised PBMCs from blood, sampled 14 to 15 days before vaccination. This CDR3 reads CASSEVKITRNNEQFF. The CDR3 bases are TGTGCCAGCAGTGAGGTTAAAATTACTAGAAACAATGAGCAGTTCTTC.